The 21 T cell receptor beta chains given below trace back to one sample, sequenced in a study of T-cell memory formation after mild COVID-19. TCRdb redid the calling of the 5' RACE reads with MiXCR, one entry per CDR3 protein. The profile shows a few hundred thousand distinct CDR3 sequences, 7.5% to 10% of them singletons. The sample comprised PBMCs or a T cell subset sorted from them (not recorded which). The source is a man aged 18 to 30 who had mild COVID-19 (a few samples of this study predate the infection). Cell type and time point are not known.

This clonotype was recorded a few times. V and J are TRBV7-3 and TRBJ2-2; D gene uncertain. This CDR3 is 13 amino acids long. In germline, CDR1 is SGHTA, CDR2 FQGTGA. V lost 4 bases to trimming and J lost 6 bases, with 9 bases between them. The CDR3 nucleotides read TGTGCCAGCAGCTCCTCTGGTGCCGGGGAGCTGTTTTTT. This sequence encodes CASSSSGAGELFF.

This clonotype was detected a few times. This chain links TRBV11-2 with TRBJ2-2; 11 nucleotides agree with TRBD2. The CDR3 extends over 14 amino acids. From germline, CDR1 is SGHAT and CDR2 FQNNGV. V lost 5 bases to trimming and J lost 10 bases; unmatched junction nucleotides: 6. The CDR3 is CASSQTSGEAELFF. The CDR3 nucleotides are TGTGCCAGCAGCCAGACTAGCGGGGAGGCGGAGCTGTTTTTT.

This clonotype was observed many times. The chain recombines TRBV4-3 with TRBJ2-7, with D tentatively TRBD1 (5 bases). Trimming removed 1 base from V and 6 bases from J, with 16 bases in between. This CDR3 has 15 amino acids. The germline CDR1 and CDR2 sequences are LGHNA and YSLEER. CDR3 sequence: CASSQVGGALREQYF. The CDR3, as DNA: TGCGCCAGCAGCCAAGTGGGTGGGGCCTTACGCGAGCAGTACTTC.

The chain employs TRBV12-3 or TRBV12-4 and TRBJ1-5; no firm D call. V lost 1 base to trimming and J lost 1 base, with 8 bases between them. The CDR3 length is 15 residues. The CDR3 DNA sequence: TGTGCCAGCAGTTTAGGGTTCAGGAGCAATCAGCCCCAGCATTTT. Its translation: CASSLGFRSNQPQHF.

This clonotype appeared a few times. This sequence joins TRBV12-3 or TRBV12-4 and TRBJ1-1; 7 bases are a match to TRBD1. With V trimmed by 5 bases and J by 8 bases, 8 bases remained unmatched. The CDR3 extends over 13 amino acids. The CDR3 DNA reads as TGTGCCAGCAGTCCATCGGGACAGCCCGAAGCTTTCTTT. Protein sequence: CASSPSGQPEAFF.

This clonotype has just a few counts. V gene TRBV20-1 combines with J gene TRBJ1-1, with TRBD1 matching over 7 bases. Trimming cost V 1 base and J 5 bases; bases outside gene matches: 4. The CDR3 sequence is 13 residues long. CDR1 and CDR2 from the germline V gene are DFQATT and SNEGSKA (reference sequence). CDR3 coding DNA: TGCAGTGCTAGAGTAATACAGGGGACTGAAGCTTTCTTT. It specifies CSARVIQGTEAFF.

This clonotype was found a few times. The J gene is TRBJ2-5, the V gene TRBV5-1; the match to TRBD1 covers 12 bases. The CDR3 has 16 amino acids. Germline values: CDR1 SGHRS, CDR2 YFSETQ. The V gene end was trimmed by 4 bases and the J gene end by 8 bases; junction bases not matched to a gene: 12. CDR3 loop: CASSRIPGQGAPTQYF. The CDR3 DNA reads as TGCGCCAGCAGCCGAATACCGGGACAGGGGGCACCTACCCAGTACTTC.

The chain uses TRBV7-3 and TRBJ2-3; 13 bases are a match to TRBD2. The J segment lost 1 base and the V segment lost 5 bases, leaving 3 bases of the junction unmatched. CDR1 is SGHTA and CDR2 is FQGTGA in the germline V gene. This CDR3 spans 16 amino acids. This chain's CDR3 is CASSQGTSGGTDTQYF. The CDR3 coding sequence is TGTGCCAGCAGCCAAGGGACTAGCGGGGGCACAGATACGCAGTATTTT.

The V call is TRBV29-1, the J call TRBJ2-2, with D possibly being TRBD1 (6 bases). CDR3 length: 14 residues. Per the germline V gene, CDR1 is SQVTM and CDR2 is ANQGSEA. V was cut by 5 bases and J by 4 bases, with 14 bases left in between. CDR3 region: CSVRSQGSTGELFF. In DNA, the CDR3 is TGCAGCGTTCGGTCCCAGGGGAGCACCGGGGAGCTGTTTTTT.

CDR3 nucleotide sequence: TGTGCCAGCAGCGGTTCTTTGGGGGGCCAATCGCAGTATTTT. Translated, it gives CASSGSLGGQSQYF. The chain carries TRBV9 and TRBJ2-3; D possibly matches TRBD1 or TRBD2 (6 bases each). The CDR3 extends over 14 amino acids. Trimming took off 3 bases at V and 10 bases at J, with 18 bases between the two ends. The V gene's germline CDR1 is SGDLS and CDR2 YYNGEE.

This clonotype occurred a few times. V and J are TRBV5-1 and TRBJ2-5, with no clear D. CDR1 and CDR2 (germline): SGHRS, YFSETQ. The CDR3 extends over 14 amino acids. Trimming cost V 7 bases and J 1 base, with 14 bases left between them. The CDR3 loop is CASCLAATQETQYF. DNA of the CDR3: TGCGCCAGCTGCCTGGCGGCCACCCAAGAGACCCAGTACTTC.

The CDR3 spells CSAGGTANYGYTF. CDR3 sequence (DNA): TGCAGTGCTGGGGGGACAGCTAACTATGGCTACACCTTC. This chain joins TRBV20-1 and TRBJ1-2, with TRBD1 matching 7 bases. The CDR3 extends over 13 amino acids. J lost 0 bases, V lost 5 bases, and 3 bases had no gene match. CDR1 is DFQATT, CDR2 SNEGSKA, per germline (reference sequence).

The table lists this clonotype with a few counts. The chain carries TRBV20-1 and TRBJ2-3, with 7 bases that match TRBD1. Germline V gene data show CDR1 as DFQATT and CDR2 as SNEGSKA (reference sequence). CDR3 length: 15 amino acids. After removal of 5 bases from V and 1 base from J, the junction contained 9 bases not matched to a gene. The DNA for the CDR3 is TGCAGTGCTGCCTACAGGGGAGCGGGCACAGATACGCAGTATTTT. Protein product: CSAAYRGAGTDTQYF.

This clonotype was counted between two and nine times. This chain joins TRBV10-3 and TRBJ1-1; possible D gene TRBD1, 5 bases. Trimming took 0 bases from V and 4 from J, leaving 12 bases between them. Germline lookup yields CDR1 ENHRY and CDR2 SYGVKD. The CDR3 is 15 amino acids. CDR3 loop: CAISESIQAGTEAFF. In DNA form, the CDR3 reads TGTGCCATCAGTGAGTCGATACAGGCGGGCACTGAAGCTTTCTTT.

This clonotype turned up a few times. The chain joins TRBV5-1 to TRBJ1-2; D call uncertain. The germline CDR1 and CDR2 sequences are SGHRS and YFSETQ. This CDR3 has 13 amino acids. The germline V and J ends were trimmed by 0 bases and 12 bases, with 15 bases remaining between them. The CDR3 DNA follows: TGCGCCAGCAGCTTGGATCCGGGTAGTCAGGACACCTTC. Translation gives CASSLDPGSQDTF.

The V call is TRBV2, the J call TRBJ2-6, with D perhaps matching TRBD1 or TRBD2 (5 bases each). The length of the CDR3 is 15 residues. Germline CDR1 reads SNHLY; CDR2 reads FYNNEI. Between the trimmed V and J ends, which lost 6 bases and 5 bases, there was a span of 14 bases. The CDR3 here is CASRGVRGRANVLTF. CDR3 DNA: TGTGCCAGCAGGGGGGTGAGGGGTCGGGCCAACGTCCTGACTTTC.

This chain connects TRBV11-2 to TRBJ2-3; 12 positions agree with TRBD1. The germline CDR1 and CDR2 sequences are SGHAT and FQNNGV. The CDR3 length is 18 residues. Trimming cost V 5 bases and J 3 bases; bases outside gene matches: 12. The CDR3 bases are TGTGCCAGCAGCGTAACCGGGACAGGGGGCGCCCCGACAGATACGCAGTATTTT. Translating gives CASSVTGTGGAPTDTQYF.

V is TRBV24-1 and J is TRBJ1-5; the D is unclear. Trimming shortened V by 5 bases and J by 0 bases, and 13 bases separated the two germline ends. The CDR3 contains 16 residues. CDR1 KGHDR and CDR2 SFDVKD come from the germline V gene. The CDR3 protein is CATSGKEGYSNQPQHF. The CDR3, as DNA: TGTGCCACCAGTGGAAAGGAAGGATATAGCAATCAGCCCCAGCATTTT.

This clonotype turned up a few times. The chain has TRBV6-5 and TRBJ2-1, with D uncertain. Germline CDR1 is MNHEY and CDR2 is SVGAGI. The V and J ends lost 7 bases and 4 bases respectively, with 11 bases between them. This CDR3 is 13 amino acids long. This chain's CDR3 is CASKGTEYNEQFF. DNA for the CDR3: TGTGCCAGCAAAGGCACGGAATACAATGAGCAGTTCTTC.

The rearrangement joins TRBV6-2 or TRBV6-3 to TRBJ1-6; TRBD1 is a possible D gene (5 bases). CDR3 size: 16 residues. Trimming took off 6 bases at V and 8 bases at J, with 20 bases between the two ends. Germline V gives CDR1 MNHEY, CDR2 SVGEGT. The CDR3 region is CASSVPWTWGDSPLHF. For the CDR3, the DNA is TGTGCCAGCAGCGTACCATGGACATGGGGCGATTCACCCCTCCACTTT.

This chain joins TRBV5-6 and TRBJ1-1; maybe TRBD1 (5 bases). Trimming shortened V by 0 bases and J by 0 bases, and 12 bases separated the two germline ends. The V gene's germline CDR1 is SGHDT and CDR2 YYEEEE. The length of the CDR3 is 16 residues. For the CDR3, the DNA is TGTGCCAGCAGCTTGGGGCAGGGCAGTCTGAACACTGAAGCTTTCTTT. Translation gives CASSLGQGSLNTEAFF.